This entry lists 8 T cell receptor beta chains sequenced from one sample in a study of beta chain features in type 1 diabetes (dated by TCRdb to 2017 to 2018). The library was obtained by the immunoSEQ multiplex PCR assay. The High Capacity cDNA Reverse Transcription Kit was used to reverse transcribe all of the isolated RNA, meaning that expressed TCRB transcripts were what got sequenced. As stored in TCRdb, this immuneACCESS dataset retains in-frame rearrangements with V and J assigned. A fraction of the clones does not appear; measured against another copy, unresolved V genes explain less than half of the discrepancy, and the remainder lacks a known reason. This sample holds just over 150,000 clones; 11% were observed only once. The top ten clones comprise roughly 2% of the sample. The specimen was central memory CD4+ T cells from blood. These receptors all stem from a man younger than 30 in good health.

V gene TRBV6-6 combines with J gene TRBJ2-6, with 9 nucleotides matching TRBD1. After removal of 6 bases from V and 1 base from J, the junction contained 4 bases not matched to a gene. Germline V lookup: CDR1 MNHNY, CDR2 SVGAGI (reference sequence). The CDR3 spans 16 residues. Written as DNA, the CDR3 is TGTGCCAGCAGACCGGGACAGGGATCTGGGGCCAACGTCCTGACTTTC. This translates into CASRPGQGSGANVLTF.

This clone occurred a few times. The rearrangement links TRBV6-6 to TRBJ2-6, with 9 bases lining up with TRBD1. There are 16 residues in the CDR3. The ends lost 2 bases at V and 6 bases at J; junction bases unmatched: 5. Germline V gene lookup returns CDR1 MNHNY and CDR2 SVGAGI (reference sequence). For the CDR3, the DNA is TGTGCCAGCAGTTACAGGGGACAGGGTGAGGCCAACGTCCTGACTTTC. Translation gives CASSYRGQGEANVLTF.

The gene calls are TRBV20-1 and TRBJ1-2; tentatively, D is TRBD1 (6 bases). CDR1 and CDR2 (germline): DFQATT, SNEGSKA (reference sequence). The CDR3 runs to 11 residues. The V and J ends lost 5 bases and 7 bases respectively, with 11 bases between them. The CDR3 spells CSAEQGSGYTF. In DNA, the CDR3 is TGCAGTGCTGAACAGGGAAGTGGCTACACCTTC.

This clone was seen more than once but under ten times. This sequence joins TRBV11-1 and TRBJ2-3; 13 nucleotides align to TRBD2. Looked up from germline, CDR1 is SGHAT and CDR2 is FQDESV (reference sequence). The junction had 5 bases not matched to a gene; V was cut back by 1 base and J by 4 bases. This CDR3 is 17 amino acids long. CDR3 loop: CASSLGRGLAGPDTQYF. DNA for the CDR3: TGTGCCAGCAGCTTAGGCCGGGGACTAGCGGGACCAGATACGCAGTATTTT.

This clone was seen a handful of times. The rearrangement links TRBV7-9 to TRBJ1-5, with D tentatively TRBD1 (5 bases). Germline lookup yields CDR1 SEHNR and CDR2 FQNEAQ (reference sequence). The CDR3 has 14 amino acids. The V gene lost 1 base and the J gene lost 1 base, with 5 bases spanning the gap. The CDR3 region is CASSLGDSNQPQHF. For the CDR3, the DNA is TGTGCCAGCAGCTTAGGGGACAGCAATCAGCCCCAGCATTTT.

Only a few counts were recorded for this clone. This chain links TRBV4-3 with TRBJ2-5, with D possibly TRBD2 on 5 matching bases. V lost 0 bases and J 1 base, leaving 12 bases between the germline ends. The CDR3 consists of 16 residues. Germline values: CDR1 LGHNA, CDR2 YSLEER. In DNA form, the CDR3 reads TGCGCCAGCAGCCAAGATCGGAATAGCGCCCAAGAGACCCAGTACTTC. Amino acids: CASSQDRNSAQETQYF.

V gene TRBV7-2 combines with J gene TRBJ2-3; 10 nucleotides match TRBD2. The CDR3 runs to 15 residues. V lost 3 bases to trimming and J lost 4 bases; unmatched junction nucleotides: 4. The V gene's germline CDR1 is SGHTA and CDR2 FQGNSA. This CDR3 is CASSFALAGADTQYF. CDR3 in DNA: TGTGCCAGCAGCTTTGCCCTAGCGGGAGCAGATACGCAGTATTTT.

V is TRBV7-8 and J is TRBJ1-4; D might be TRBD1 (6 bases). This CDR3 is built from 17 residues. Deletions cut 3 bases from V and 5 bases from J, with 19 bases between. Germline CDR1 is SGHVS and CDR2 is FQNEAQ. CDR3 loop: CASSLGQKTGGNEKLFF. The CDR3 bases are TGTGCCAGCAGCTTGGGACAAAAAACCGGGGGCAATGAAAAACTGTTTTTT.